Below, 24 T cell receptor beta chains from the same sample are listed, as sequenced in a study of OX40 agonist ivuxolimab in advanced cancers. Assay: immunoSEQ multiplex PCR; the TCRdb copy retains only in-frame clones and omits some. Seen here are roughly 90,000 clones, roughly 91% observed once, and the top ten hold less than 0.35%. Specimen: CD4+ or CD8+ T cells sorted from blood, collected in a trial of the OX40 agonist ivuxolimab. Source of these receptors: an adult with an advanced solid tumor such as melanoma, head and neck, liver or kidney cancer.

The V and J genes are TRBV10-2 and TRBJ2-1; 8 nucleotides agree with TRBD2. This CDR3 is built from 15 residues. Germline trimming cut 11 bases from V and 6 bases from J; bases unmatched to any gene: 15. Germline V CDR1 and CDR2: WSHSY, SAAADI. The CDR3 reads CAAYVGLAGSNEQFF. Written as DNA, the CDR3 is TGCGCCGCGTACGTGGGGCTAGCGGGTAGCAATGAGCAGTTCTTC.

CDR3 nucleotide sequence: TGTGCCAGCAGCCAAGTACTAGCGGGAGTACGAGAGCAGTTCTTC. Translating gives CASSQVLAGVREQFF. This chain links TRBV4-2 with TRBJ2-1; 11 nucleotides match TRBD2. V lost 1 base and J lost 10; bases outside the gene matches: 6. The CDR3 runs 15 residues. Germline CDR1 LGHNA, CDR2 YNFKEQ.

The chain combines TRBV7-9 with TRBJ2-7; 7 bases are a match to TRBD1. CDR3 length: 15 amino acids. CDR1 SEHNR and CDR2 FQNEAQ come from the germline V gene (reference sequence). J was trimmed by 5 bases and V by 5 bases; bases with no gene match: 12. The CDR3 region is CASSPQTGKFDEQYF. In nucleotides, the CDR3 is TGTGCCAGCAGCCCACAGACAGGGAAATTCGACGAGCAGTACTTC.

The rearrangement links TRBV28 to TRBJ2-7; D unclear. CDR1 and CDR2 (germline): MDHEN, SYDVKM. V was shortened by 10 bases and J by 1 base, with 14 bases between the two germline ends. This CDR3 is 13 amino acids long. CDR3 sequence: CATVFSGSYEQYF. The CDR3 DNA reads as TGTGCCACGGTCTTCTCCGGGTCCTACGAGCAGTACTTC.

J is TRBJ2-1 and V is TRBV7-3; tentative D call: TRBD2 (6 bases). With 3 bases removed from V and 0 bases from J, the gap between germline ends came to 9 bases. The CDR3 is 15 residues long. CDR1 SGHTA and CDR2 FQGTGA come from the germline V gene. CDR3 DNA: TGTGCCAGCAGCTTGGACGGGAGCTCCTACAATGAGCAGTTCTTC. It specifies CASSLDGSSYNEQFF.

The chain combines TRBV4-3 with TRBJ2-7, with no clear D. The CDR3 runs to 14 residues. V gave up 0 bases and J gave up 7 bases, with 13 bases separating them. CDR1 LGHNA and CDR2 YSLEER come from the germline V gene. The CDR3 region is CASSQDLGLGEQYF. The CDR3 nucleotides are TGCGCCAGCAGCCAAGATTTGGGATTGGGGGAGCAGTACTTC.

The V call is TRBV5-1, the J call TRBJ2-3; 14 bases match TRBD2. There are 18 residues in the CDR3. Trimming took 2 bases from V and 0 from J; bases not matched to a gene: 5. The germline V gene has CDR1 SGHRS and CDR2 YFSETQ. CDR3 bases: TGCGCCAGCAGCTTTGGACTAGCGGGAGGAGCTAGCACAGATACGCAGTATTTT. This translates into CASSFGLAGGASTDTQYF.

The chain carries TRBV19 and TRBJ2-7; D is unresolved. CDR1 and CDR2 (germline): LNHDA, SQIVND (reference sequence). The CDR3 loop spans 9 amino acids. Trimming took off 7 bases at V and 11 bases at J, with 9 bases between the two ends. This CDR3 reads CASMGSEYF. The CDR3, as DNA: TGTGCCAGTATGGGGTCCGAGTACTTC.

The J gene is TRBJ2-3, the V gene TRBV10-3, with D possibly TRBD2 on 5 matching bases. CDR3 size: 15 residues. Germline loops: CDR1 ENHRY, CDR2 SYGVKD. Here the CDR3 reads CASRSGSTSTDTQYF. The CDR3 DNA sequence: TGTGCTAGCAGATCGGGGTCCACTAGCACAGATACGCAGTATTTT.

J is TRBJ2-7 and V is TRBV6-1; the match to TRBD1 covers 7 bases. From germline, CDR1 is MNHNS and CDR2 SASEGT. V was clipped by 10 bases and J by 2 bases; unmatched bases: 8. The CDR3 runs to 13 residues. The CDR3 reads CATRDRLTYEQYF. Here the CDR3 DNA reads TGTGCCACAAGGGACAGACTGACCTACGAGCAGTACTTC.

J is TRBJ1-3 and V is TRBV18; no clear D. The CDR3 runs to 13 residues. Germline lookup yields CDR1 KGHSH and CDR2 LQKENI. V was shortened by 6 bases and J by 3 bases, with 9 bases between the two germline ends. CDR3 sequence reads: CASSQDDGNTIYF. For the CDR3, the DNA is TGTGCCAGCTCGCAGGACGATGGAAACACCATATATTTT.

The chain has TRBV5-4 and TRBJ2-7; D possibly corresponds to TRBD1 (5 bases). CDR3 size: 13 residues. Trimming stripped 0 bases from V and 3 bases from J, with 7 bases between. CDR1 is SGHNT and CDR2 is YYREEE in the germline V gene (reference sequence). CDR3 loop: CASSLAGFYEQYF. The CDR3 region has the DNA TGTGCCAGCAGCTTGGCAGGGTTCTACGAGCAGTACTTC. Full variable domain (outside the CDR3, taken from reference TRBV5-4 and TRBJ2-7): ETGVTQSPTHLIKTRGQQVTLRCSSQSGHNTVSWYQQALGQGPQFIFQYYREEENGRGNFPPRFSGLQFPNYSSELNVNALELDDSALYLCASSLAGFYEQYFGPGTRLTVT.

The rearrangement uses TRBV21-1 and TRBJ2-7; TRBD2 is the table's D call and was not checked against the DNA. TRBV21-1 is shown as a pseudogene. The CDR3 is made up of 15 amino acids. Written as DNA, the CDR3 is TGTGCCAGCAGCGGGACTAGCGAAAGTCTTTACGAGCAGTACTTC. Its protein is CASSGTSESLYEQYF.

V gene TRBV29-1 combines with J gene TRBJ1-2; 10 nucleotides agree with TRBD1. The ends lost 6 bases at V and 8 bases at J; junction bases unmatched: 6. CDR3 length: 12 residues. Germline loops: CDR1 SQVTM, CDR2 ANQGSEA. The CDR3 protein is CSVAGQGHGYTF. The CDR3 region has the DNA TGCAGCGTAGCGGGACAGGGGCACGGCTACACCTTC.

The chain recombines TRBV28 with TRBJ2-5; D is unresolved. CDR3 length: 13 amino acids. Trimming took off 9 bases at V and 1 base at J, with 12 bases between the two ends. Germline V lookup: CDR1 MDHEN, CDR2 SYDVKM. CDR3 sequence: CASNFLPQETQYF. The CDR3 nucleotides read TGTGCCAGTAACTTCTTACCCCAAGAGACCCAGTACTTC.

This clone was observed a single time. The CDR3 bases are TGTGCCAGCAGCGGGGGGTGGACTCCCTCCTACAATGAGCAGTTCTTC. This encodes CASSGGWTPSYNEQFF. The chain recombines TRBV9 with TRBJ2-1; D may correspond to TRBD1 or TRBD2 (5 bases each). The ends were cut back, 3 bases at V and 0 bases at J, with 13 bases in the middle. The CDR3 loop spans 16 amino acids. The V gene's germline CDR1 is SGDLS and CDR2 YYNGEE.

The V call is TRBV18, the J call TRBJ2-7, with TRBD1 identical over 9 bases. The ends lost 5 bases at V and 6 bases at J; junction bases unmatched: 5. The CDR3 consists of 13 residues. Germline V lookup: CDR1 KGHSH, CDR2 LQKENI. CDR3 protein: CASSLETGGEQYF. The DNA of the CDR3 is TGTGCCAGCTCATTGGAGACAGGGGGCGAGCAGTACTTC.

In DNA, the CDR3 is TGTGCCAGCAGTAGCTTGGGCCTCTACGAGCAGTACTTC. It is translated as CASSSLGLYEQYF. The chain combines TRBV28 with TRBJ2-7, with D unclear. Germline assignment: CDR1 MDHEN and CDR2 SYDVKM. The CDR3 extends over 13 amino acids. V was trimmed by 5 bases and J by 3 bases, leaving 11 bases between them.

The rearrangement joins TRBV28 to TRBJ2-5; 11 bases are shared with TRBD2. Germline CDR1 is MDHEN and CDR2 is SYDVKM. There are 17 residues in the CDR3. Germline trimming cut 1 base from V and 6 bases from J; bases unmatched to any gene: 10. CDR3 loop: CASSLSSSGRARKTQYF. CDR3 DNA sequence: TGTGCCAGCAGTTTATCGAGTAGCGGGAGGGCCAGAAAGACCCAGTACTTC.

The chain employs TRBV6-1 and TRBJ2-1, with 12 positions matching TRBD2. V was clipped by 8 bases and J by 6 bases; unmatched bases: 5. Germline V gene sequence: CDR1 MNHNS, CDR2 SASEGT. The CDR3 covers 14 residues. DNA of the CDR3: TGTGCCAGCTTGACTAGCGGGAGACTCAATGAGCAGTTCTTC. Its translation is CASLTSGRLNEQFF.

The CDR3 bases are TGTGCCACCAGCAGAGATCGCATGACCCAGTACTTC. It specifies CATSRDRMTQYF. The chain employs TRBV15 and TRBJ2-5; no clear D. Germline V gives CDR1 LNHNV, CDR2 YYDKDF (reference sequence). The CDR3 extends over 12 amino acids. Trimming shortened V by 0 bases and J by 7 bases, and 6 bases separated the two germline ends.

The chain combines TRBV4-1 with TRBJ2-5; the D gene is possibly TRBD2 (7 bases). V shed 2 bases and J shed 9 bases, with 28 bases lying between them. The CDR3 extends over 18 amino acids. The germline V gene encodes CDR1 MGHRA and CDR2 YSYEKL. The CDR3 loop is CASSQSLAGAGATGSQYF. The CDR3 DNA is TGCGCCAGCAGCCAATCCCTCGCGGGGGCGGGAGCTACGGGGTCCCAGTACTTC.

The chain carries TRBV5-1 and TRBJ2-7; no definite D call. CDR3 length: 12 amino acids. The germline gives CDR1 SGHRS, CDR2 YFSETQ. With 3 bases removed from V and 5 bases from J, the gap between germline ends came to 9 bases. The CDR3 loop reads CASSSSFDEQYF. The CDR3, as DNA: TGCGCCAGCAGCTCGTCATTCGACGAGCAGTACTTC.

The gene calls are TRBV1 and TRBJ2-1. TRBV1 is noted as a pseudogene. CDR3 length: 14 residues. The CDR3 DNA reads TGCACCAGCAGCCAAGGGGGGTCCTACAATGAGCAGTTCTTC. Translated: CTSSQGGSYNEQFF.